These 17 T cell receptor beta chains were all obtained from the same sample, sequenced in a study of T cell responses to AZD1222 COVID-19 vaccine. Method: immunoSEQ multiplex PCR; TCRdb's copy keeps in-frame clones and lacks some. The table lists under 150,000 clones, roughly 92% of them singletons. The sequencing used peripheral blood, collected 28 days after the second AZD1222 dose. Receptors were obtained from an adult who received the AZD1222 COVID-19 vaccine.

This chain uses TRBV19 with TRBJ2-1; no reliable D call. The CDR3 spans 15 residues. Trimming removed 7 bases from V and 7 bases from J, with 20 bases in between. Germline V gives CDR1 LNHDA, CDR2 SQIVND (reference sequence). DNA for the CDR3: TGTGCCAGTACTCTTCAAGGTGCAGGTACGAATGAGCAGTTCTTC. As protein: CASTLQGAGTNEQFF.

This chain uses TRBV10-1 with TRBJ2-1, with 11 bases matching TRBD2. V lost 2 bases, J lost 5 bases, and 2 bases stayed unmatched. The CDR3 consists of 15 residues. CDR1 and CDR2 (germline): WNHNN, SYGVQD (reference sequence). Here the CDR3 DNA reads TGCGCCAGCAGTGAGCCGGGACTAGCGGACAATGAGCAGTTCTTC. Translating it yields CASSEPGLADNEQFF.

The J gene is TRBJ2-2, the V gene TRBV10-3; 8 nucleotides align to TRBD2. Germline V gene lookup returns CDR1 ENHRY and CDR2 SYGVKD. The CDR3 sequence is 14 residues long. Trimming cost V 8 bases and J 3 bases; bases outside gene matches: 5. For the CDR3, the DNA is TGTGCCATCGCGGGAGGCGGATACACCGGGGAGCTGTTTTTT. Translating gives CAIAGGGYTGELFF.

The chain couples TRBV28 to TRBJ1-3; 8 nucleotides align to TRBD1. J was trimmed by 0 bases and V by 5 bases; bases with no gene match: 6. Germline CDR1 is MDHEN and CDR2 is SYDVKM. The CDR3 has 16 residues. CDR3 loop: CASSPADRVSGNTIYF. The CDR3 coding sequence is TGTGCCAGCAGTCCCGCGGACAGGGTCTCTGGAAACACCATATATTTT.

V and J are TRBV6-4 and TRBJ1-1; 7 bases match TRBD1. Germline CDR1 MRHNA, CDR2 SNTAGT. CDR3 size: 14 residues. With V trimmed by 6 bases and J by 2 bases, 6 bases remained unmatched. Here the CDR3 DNA reads TGTGCCAGCAGCCCCGGACAGGAAAACACTGAAGCTTTCTTT. Translation gives CASSPGQENTEAFF.

This rearrangement joins TRBV2 to TRBJ1-6; 10 bases line up with TRBD1. V trimming: 6 bases; J trimming: 9 bases; junction bases outside the gene matches: 5. Germline CDR1 reads SNHLY; CDR2 reads FYNNEI. The CDR3 contains 14 residues. CDR3 nucleotides: TGTGCCAGCAGAGAGGGGACAGGGGTTTCACCCCTCCACTTT. It encodes CASREGTGVSPLHF.

This clone was observed a handful of times. V is TRBV7-2 and J is TRBJ1-2; TRBD1 is a possible D gene (5 bases). Trimming cost V 4 bases and J 4 bases, with 16 bases left between them. The CDR3 is made up of 15 amino acids. Germline V gives CDR1 SGHTA, CDR2 FQGNSA. CDR3 DNA sequence: TGTGCCAGCAGCTCTACCTCTGCGGGGGGCTATGGCTACACCTTC. The encoded protein is CASSSTSAGGYGYTF.

This clone was detected only a few times. The chain carries TRBV5-1 and TRBJ2-7; D gene unclear. Looked up from germline, CDR1 is SGHRS and CDR2 is YFSETQ. Trimming shortened V by 0 bases and J by 4 bases, and 5 bases separated the two germline ends. The CDR3 is 12 residues long. The chain's CDR3 is CASSLALYEQYF. The DNA of the CDR3 is TGCGCCAGCAGCTTGGCCCTATACGAGCAGTACTTC.

The chain carries TRBV12-5 and TRBJ1-5, with a possible D match to TRBD1 (5 bases). The CDR3 has 15 amino acids. The ends were cut back, 3 bases at V and 2 bases at J, with 11 bases in the middle. Germline V CDR1 and CDR2: LGHNT, FRNRAP. The CDR3 loop reads CASGFAGRGNQPQHF. The CDR3 nucleotides are TGTGCTAGTGGTTTCGCAGGCAGGGGCAATCAGCCCCAGCATTTT.

This chain uses TRBV19 with TRBJ2-2; the match to TRBD1 covers 8 bases. The CDR3 is 16 amino acids. J lost 4 bases, V lost 1 base, and 5 bases had no gene match. CDR1 and CDR2 from the germline V gene are LNHDA and SQIVND (reference sequence). The CDR3 reads CASSIAGGRGTGELFF. CDR3 bases: TGTGCCAGTAGTATAGCAGGGGGCCGGGGCACCGGGGAGCTGTTTTTT.

This rearrangement joins TRBV27 to TRBJ1-5; no firm D call. The CDR3 totals 16 residues. Per germline, CDR1 MNHEY and CDR2 SMNVEV (reference sequence). The germline V and J ends were trimmed by 2 bases and 3 bases, with 14 bases remaining between them. CDR3 in DNA: TGTGCCAGCAGTTTAGTATCTGGCCCGTTCAATCAGCCCCAGCATTTT. Amino acid sequence: CASSLVSGPFNQPQHF.

The J gene is TRBJ1-5, the V gene TRBV2; D is unresolved. The CDR3 sequence is 14 residues long. Trimming cost V 4 bases and J 7 bases, with 14 bases left between them. The germline gives CDR1 SNHLY, CDR2 FYNNEI. This CDR3 is CASSVQVSNQPQHF. The CDR3 region has the DNA TGTGCCAGCAGTGTCCAGGTCTCTAACCAGCCCCAGCATTTT.

This clone was recorded only once. The J gene is TRBJ2-1, the V gene TRBV7-9; 14 bases line up with TRBD2. J was trimmed by 10 bases and V by 5 bases; bases with no gene match: 7. This CDR3 comprises 15 residues. Germline CDR1 SEHNR, CDR2 FQNEAQ (reference sequence). The CDR3 DNA reads TGTGCCAGCAGCCCTGGACTAGCGGGAGGTCCCGAGCAGTTCTTC. It encodes CASSPGLAGGPEQFF.

The chain combines TRBV2 with TRBJ2-2; D gene uncertain. With 7 bases removed from V and 7 bases from J, the gap between germline ends came to 10 bases. The CDR3 totals 12 residues. Germline-derived CDR1 and CDR2 are SNHLY and FYNNEI. CDR3 nucleotide sequence: TGTGCCAGCAATATGGGGATCGGGGAGCTGTTTTTT. This sequence encodes CASNMGIGELFF.

This sequence joins TRBV11-2 and TRBJ1-2, with D possibly TRBD1 on 5 matching bases. Trimming removed 3 bases from V and 0 bases from J, with 14 bases in between. The CDR3 runs 16 residues. Per germline, CDR1 SGHAT and CDR2 FQNNGV. This CDR3 is CASSLNAGEANYGYTF. CDR3 sequence (DNA): TGTGCCAGCAGCTTGAACGCGGGGGAAGCTAACTATGGCTACACCTTC.

The chain joins TRBV30 to TRBJ1-2, with 7 bases that match TRBD1. Germline assignment: CDR1 GTSNPN and CDR2 SVGIG (reference sequence). The CDR3 loop spans 13 amino acids. The CDR3 sequence is CALTGTDSYGYTF. The CDR3 nucleotides read TGTGCACTTACCGGGACAGATTCCTATGGCTACACCTTC.

The genes are TRBV2 and TRBJ1-5; D is undetermined. The CDR3 has 12 residues. Germline V gene sequence: CDR1 SNHLY, CDR2 FYNNEI. Between the trimmed V and J ends, which lost 6 bases and 4 bases, there was a span of 7 bases. The CDR3 coding sequence is TGTGCCAGCAGCCAGGCTAATCAGCCCCAGCATTTT. This codes for CASSQANQPQHF. Using reference TRBV2 and TRBJ1-5 for the parts outside the CDR3, the full variable domain is EPEVTQTPSHQVTQMGQEVILRCVPISNHLYFYWYRQILGQKVEFLVSFYNNEISEKSEIFDDQFSVERPDGSNFTLKIRSTKLEDSAMYFCASSQANQPQHFGDGTRLSIL.